Here is one T cell receptor (beta chain) with its context. Data came from immunoSEQ multiplex PCR; TCRdb stores just in-frame clones and leaves some out. The table includes approximately 150,000 clones, about 85% detected once. The sample comes from a study of blood T cell repertoires in COVID-19. CDR3 length: 19 amino acids. Trimming cost V 4 bases and J 3 bases; bases outside gene matches: 19. Germline values: CDR1 KGHDR, CDR2 SFDVKD. The TCR was taken from a human donor with COVID-19, enrolled during active disease. The donor label of this sample is uncertain. The sample consisted of peripheral blood. J is TRBJ2-7 and V is TRBV24-1; 8 bases map to TRBD1. The CDR3 coding sequence is TGTGCCACCAGTGAGACCCACCAGGGGGCTCGTCCCTGGGTCTACGAGCAGTACTTC. Amino acid sequence: CATSETHQGARPWVYEQYF.